This is a list of T cell receptor beta chains from one sample in a study of T-cell reconstitution after alpha-beta-depleted transplantation in children. Via MiXCR, TCRdb re-called the PCR reads, giving one row per CDR3 protein. In the table there are 150,000 to 250,000 distinct CDR3 sequences, roughly 15% of which are singletons. The sequences come from PBMCs from the stem cell graft donor, collected from the stem cell graft. All receptors derive from a human donor who donated a stem cell graft to a child with acute lymphoblastic leukemia. The CDR3 runs from the conserved cysteine through the conserved F or W. The order of the fields is CDR3 length, J gene, V gene, D gene, clone size, CDR3 protein, CDR3 DNA. D genes are given only for firm matches. Only some rows state a clone size, as once, few, many or a class for expanded clones.

13 TRBJ2-5 TRBV27 NA many CASISYREKTQYF TGTGCCAGCATCAGTTACAGGGAAAAGACCCAGTACTTC
16 TRBJ2-1 TRBV28 TRBD2 NA CASSAISGKNSYEQFF TGTGCCAGCAGTGCAATTAGCGGGAAGAATTCATATGAGCAGTTCTTC
13 TRBJ1-1 TRBV18 NA many CASSPQGNTEAFF TGTGCCAGCTCACCACAGGGGAACACTGAAGCTTTCTTT
14 TRBJ2-7 TRBV12-3/TRBV12-4 NA many CASSSLRFAYEQYF TGTGCCAGCAGTTCCCTCAGGTTTGCCTACGAGCAGTACTTC
11 TRBJ2-7 TRBV3-1 NA many CASSQLYEQYF TGTGCCAGCAGCCAATTATACGAGCAGTACTTC
15 TRBJ2-5 TRBV5-6 NA few CASSLDQESQETQYF TGTGCCAGCAGCTTGGACCAGGAGAGTCAAGAGACCCAGTACTTC
15 TRBJ2-7 TRBV27 NA NA CASSSGTWSSYEQYF TGTGCCAGCAGTTCTGGGACATGGAGCTCCTACGAGCAGTACTTC
17 TRBJ2-7 TRBV7-2 NA many CASSLSIAAQVSYEQYF TGTGCCAGCAGCTTAAGTATTGCCGCTCAGGTTTCCTACGAGCAGTACTTC
15 TRBJ2-1 TRBV11-3 TRBD2 many CASSPRTSGSMEQFF TGTGCCAGCAGCCCTCGGACTAGCGGGAGTATGGAGCAGTTCTTC
15 TRBJ2-3 TRBV6-5 NA many CASSTTGWATDTQYF TGTGCCAGCAGTACTACGGGCTGGGCGACAGATACGCAGTATTTT
15 TRBJ2-3 TRBV12-3/TRBV12-4 NA NA CASSLVLGVGDTQYF TGTGCCAGCAGTTTAGTCTTGGGAGTGGGTGATACGCAGTATTTT
13 TRBJ1-2 TRBV20-1 NA NA CSARGGTVGGYTF TGCAGTGCTAGAGGCGGGACGGTTGGTGGCTACACCTTC
10 TRBJ2-5 TRBV19 NA many CASGYETQYF TGTGCCAGTGGGTACGAGACCCAGTACTTC
13 TRBJ1-1 TRBV5-1 NA many CASSLRGGTEAFF TGCGCCAGCAGTCTTAGGGGAGGGACGGAAGCTTTCTTT
15 TRBJ2-1 TRBV11-2 TRBD2 many CASSSQRESFNEQFF TGTGCCAGCAGCTCGCAGCGGGAGAGCTTCAATGAGCAGTTCTTC
17 TRBJ2-1 TRBV29-1 TRBD2 NA CSSLRLAGGSSYNEQFF TGCAGCTCCCTTAGACTAGCGGGAGGAAGCTCCTACAATGAGCAGTTCTTC
13 TRBJ2-5 TRBV11-2 NA few CASSQLGGGTQYF TGTGCCAGCAGCCAACTGGGAGGGGGGACCCAGTACTTC
16 TRBJ1-3 TRBV12-3/TRBV12-4 NA many CASRGLIIPSGNTIYF TGTGCCAGCAGGGGACTGATCATCCCCTCTGGAAACACCATATATTTT
17 TRBJ2-7 TRBV4-1 NA many CASSHQQGLDQAYEQYF TGCGCCAGCAGCCACCAACAAGGACTGGACCAAGCCTACGAGCAGTACTTC
15 TRBJ1-1 TRBV20-1 NA many CSARDSTALNTEAFF TGCAGTGCTAGAGATTCCACAGCCTTGAACACTGAAGCTTTCTTT
14 TRBJ1-4 TRBV5-1 NA many CASSFGTTNEKLFF TGCGCCAGCAGCTTCGGCACTACAAATGAAAAACTGTTTTTT
17 TRBJ2-1 TRBV7-2 TRBD2 many CASSLATTSGRYNEQFF TGTGCCAGCAGCTTAGCGACCACTAGCGGGAGGTACAATGAGCAGTTCTTC
13 TRBJ2-3 TRBV15 NA few CAIGTDGTDTQYF TGTGCAATTGGGACCGACGGAACAGATACGCAGTATTTT
14 TRBJ1-3 TRBV20-1 TRBD1 many CSARAGTDGNTIYF TGCAGTGCTAGAGCAGGGACAGACGGAAACACCATATATTTT
15 TRBJ2-4 TRBV12-3/TRBV12-4 NA few CASSPWTRTKNIQYF TGTGCCAGCAGTCCATGGACACGAACCAAAAACATTCAGTACTTC
14 TRBJ2-7 TRBV20-1 TRBD2 many CSAGTSGRVYEQYF TGCAGTGCTGGGACTAGCGGGAGGGTCTACGAGCAGTACTTC
15 TRBJ2-7 TRBV30 NA NA CAWTRSGGSTYEQYF TGTGCCTGGACCCGATCGGGGGGCAGTACCTACGAGCAGTACTTC
14 TRBJ2-7 TRBV29-1 NA NA CSVRLQGSSYEQYF TGCAGCGTACGCCTTCAGGGTAGCTCCTACGAGCAGTACTTC
16 TRBJ1-1 TRBV10-3 NA many CAISETNRAMNTEAFF TGTGCCATCAGTGAAACGAACAGGGCGATGAACACTGAAGCTTTCTTT
23 TRBJ2-7 TRBV28 TRBD2 many CASSLWMATRGGRQGAAAYEQYF TGTGCCAGCAGTTTATGGATGGCGACAAGGGGAGGGCGCCAGGGTGCAGCAGCCTACGAGCAGTACTTC
15 TRBJ2-1 TRBV5-1 NA many CASRVETARYNEQFF TGCGCCAGCAGGGTTGAGACAGCCCGATACAATGAGCAGTTCTTC
14 TRBJ1-1 TRBV20-1 NA many CSARPSEVNTEAFF TGCAGTGCTAGACCTTCTGAGGTAAACACTGAAGCTTTCTTT
18 TRBJ1-1 TRBV11-1 TRBD1 few CASSSPAPTGGLNTEAFF TGTGCCAGCAGCTCGCCGGCCCCGACAGGGGGACTGAACACTGAAGCTTTCTTT
15 TRBJ1-6 TRBV28 NA few CASRSDRTYNSPLHF TGTGCCAGCAGGTCGGACAGAACCTATAATTCACCCCTCCACTTT
15 TRBJ1-6 TRBV6-5 TRBD1 many CASRPDRVEDSPLHF TGTGCCAGCAGACCCGACAGGGTTGAGGATTCACCCCTCCACTTT
15 TRBJ1-1 TRBV12-3/TRBV12-4 NA many CASSYEGFSGTEAFF TGTGCCAGCAGTTACGAAGGGTTCAGCGGCACTGAAGCTTTCTTT
16 TRBJ2-5 TRBV7-9 NA NA CASSSPFRLVSETQYF TGTGCCAGCAGCTCACCGTTTCGACTAGTCTCAGAGACCCAGTACTTC
14 TRBJ2-7 TRBV3-1 NA many CASSQARGSYEQYF TGTGCCAGCAGCCAGGCCAGGGGTTCCTACGAGCAGTACTTC
13 TRBJ2-7 TRBV12-3/TRBV12-4 TRBD2 NA CASGLAETYEQYF TGTGCCAGCGGACTAGCGGAGACCTACGAGCAGTACTTC
14 TRBJ2-5 TRBV24-1 NA many CATSDNQGRETQYF TGTGCCACCAGTGACAACCAGGGCCGAGAGACCCAGTACTTC
13 TRBJ2-5 TRBV20-1 NA many CSAVLGLQETQYF TGCAGTGCCGTTCTGGGGCTCCAAGAGACCCAGTACTTC
13 TRBJ2-1 TRBV27 NA many CASTDFEHNEQFF TGTGCCAGCACCGACTTTGAGCACAATGAGCAGTTCTTC
13 TRBJ1-2 TRBV5-1 NA NA CASSPQGSYGDTF TGCGCCAGCAGCCCGCAGGGGAGCTATGGCGACACCTTC